This T cell receptor (beta chain) was captured in a study of shared clonotypes between healthy human individuals. CDR1 and CDR2 from the germline V gene are MNHNS and SASEGT. The J segment lost 6 bases and the V segment lost 5 bases, leaving 9 bases of the junction unmatched. The CDR3 has 15 residues. This clone was seen just once. Its antigen is unidentified. Produced via immunoSEQ multiplex PCR; TCRdb's table is partial and in-frame only. The table has around 510,000 clones, approximately 95% seen once; the top ten hold about 0.068%. Donors comprised only Caucasian adults living in Nashville, Tennessee. Whole-study findings and limits: Four donors held about 5.1% of naive CD4 clonotypes in common.

The genes are TRBV6-1 and TRBJ1-1, with 10 bases identical to TRBD1. The clonotype originates from a woman aged 25-40 years in good health. The specimen sequenced was naive CD4+ T cells sorted from blood. As for subset: CD45RA+ positively selected. DNA for the CDR3: TGTGCCAGCAGTACCCCGGGACAGGGGATCGCTGAAGCTTTCTTT. Its protein product is CASSTPGQGIAEAFF.